The present TCR beta chain was sequenced within a study of blood T cell repertoires in COVID-19. Study background: Samples taken during acute and convalescent COVID-19 were collected in the United States, Italy and Spain. PBMCs, B-cell-depleted T cells, or T cells were the source of the cDNA or gDNA that made up the material.

In the original workflow: Researchers report that nucleated cell counts were estimated from reference gene primer amplification. Only in-frame clones appear in the TCRdb table, and some are missing; sequencing was by immunoSEQ multiplex PCR. V, J and clone size are taken as reported in that table, and D and trimming were inferred from the DNA itself. The repertoire holds over 55,000 clones, with over 75% as singletons. The sequencing input was peripheral blood. The source is a human donor in a cohort sampled during active COVID-19.

The CDR3 loop is CSLRYGTDTQYF. The CDR3 DNA sequence: TGCAGCTTGAGGTATGGGACAGATACGCAGTATTTT. The chain carries TRBV29-1 and TRBJ2-3, with D uncertain. Germline V gives CDR1 SQVTM, CDR2 ANQGSEA. CDR3 size: 12 residues. The germline V and J ends were trimmed by 8 bases and 3 bases, with 12 bases remaining between them.